The 26 T cell receptor beta chains listed next were all sequenced from one sample in a study of CD8+ T cells in alopecia areata. This sample's treatment: oral pan-JAK inhibitor, 5-10 mg twice daily. RNA was extracted and reverse transcribed into cDNA as the sequencing template. Some clones are missing from TCRdb's copy, which holds only in-frame ones; the method was immunoSEQ multiplex PCR. Of roughly 140,000 clones in the sample, roughly four fifths were seen once. The sample was CD8+ T cells sorted from blood, taken at week 4, from a patient treated with tofacitinib. These receptors originate from a human donor with alopecia areata.

The chain employs TRBV9 and TRBJ1-3; 7 positions match TRBD1. This CDR3 is 15 amino acids long. Germline CDR1 reads SGDLS; CDR2 reads YYNGEE. V was clipped by 0 bases and J by 2 bases; unmatched bases: 2. Here the CDR3 DNA reads TGTGCCAGCAGCGTAGGAACAGGGGCTGGAAACACCATATATTTT. This sequence encodes CASSVGTGAGNTIYF.

The chain recombines TRBV29-1 with TRBJ2-5, with a tentative D call TRBD2 (5 bases). The assigned J gene may be wrong: the sequence end matches TRBJ2-7 better. The germline V gene has CDR1 SQVTM and CDR2 ANQGSEA. The CDR3 is 13 amino acids. CDR3 region: CSVHLSGNYEQYF. CDR3 nucleotides: TGCAGCGTTCACTTATCGGGGAACTACGAGCAGTACTTC.

CDR3 coding DNA: TGTGCCTGGAGTACCGCCCTTTGGGTAGGTCCTCAGCAGTACTTC. It encodes CAWSTALWVGPQQYF. This chain links TRBV30 with TRBJ2-7; D remains unclear. The CDR3 sequence is 15 residues long. Trimming cost V 2 bases and J 8 bases, with 22 bases left between them. Germline V gene sequence: CDR1 GTSNPN, CDR2 SVGIG (reference sequence). The full variable domain, with the rest looked up from reference TRBV30 and TRBJ2-7, is SQTIHQWPATLVQPVGSPLSLECTVEGTSNPNLYWYRQAAGRGLQLLFYSVGIGQISSEVPQNLSASRPQDRQFILSSKKLLLSDSGFYLCAWSTALWVGPQQYFGPGTRLTVT.

This clone was seen only a few times. The chain couples TRBV5-6 to TRBJ1-6, with D possibly matching TRBD1 (5 bases). With 5 bases removed from V and 15 bases from J, the gap between germline ends came to 21 bases. Germline CDR1 is SGHDT and CDR2 is YYEEEE. CDR3 length equals 14 residues. This CDR3 reads CASSYGTSVSGLHF. For the CDR3, the DNA is TGTGCCAGCAGTTACGGGACGTCCGTCTCTGGCCTCCACTTT. The full variable domain, with the rest looked up from reference TRBV5-6 and TRBJ1-6, is DAGVTQSPTHLIKTRGQQVTLRCSPKSGHDTVSWYQQALGQGPQFIFQYYEEEERQRGNFPDRFSGHQFPNYSSELNVNALLLGDSALYLCASSYGTSVSGLHFGNGTRLTVT.

J is TRBJ1-1 and V is TRBV20-1; D is unresolved. The length of the CDR3 is 11 residues. From germline, CDR1 is DFQATT and CDR2 SNEGSKA (reference sequence). CDR3 nucleotides: TGCAGCTTCACGGTGAACACTGAAGCTTTCTTT. Translation: CSFTVNTEAFF.

The chain uses TRBV5-8 and TRBJ2-3, with 10 nucleotides matching TRBD1. The CDR3 is 13 residues long. Germline V CDR1 and CDR2: SGHTS, YDEGEE. The V and J ends lost 3 bases and 6 bases, in that order; junction bases with no gene match: 1. CDR3: CASSWDRGDTQYF. In DNA form, the CDR3 reads TGTGCCAGCAGCTGGGACAGGGGTGATACGCAGTATTTT.

With regard to this clone: In the same sample, other DNA sequences code for this CDR3. The chain couples TRBV5-4 to TRBJ2-1, with no clear D. The germline V gene encodes CDR1 SGHNT and CDR2 YYREEE (reference sequence). With 2 bases removed from V and 5 bases from J, the gap between germline ends came to 5 bases. The CDR3 contains 12 residues. The CDR3: CASSFGNNEQFF. DNA for the CDR3: TGTGCCAGCAGCTTTGGGAACAATGAGCAGTTCTTC.

The chain recombines TRBV9 with TRBJ2-2; D tentatively fits TRBD1 or TRBD2 (5 bases each). The V gene's germline CDR1 is SGDLS and CDR2 YYNGEE. Trimming removed 0 bases at V and 5 bases at J, with 8 bases between. The CDR3 has 14 amino acids. The CDR3 DNA reads as TGTGCCAGCAGCGTAGGAGGGGTAACCGGGGAGCTGTTTTTT. This sequence encodes CASSVGGVTGELFF.

The CDR3 here is CASSPRGGRAHFEEQYF. CDR3 bases: TGCGCCAGCAGCCCGCGTGGAGGCAGGGCCCACTTTGAAGAGCAGTACTTC. The V call is TRBV5-1, the J call TRBJ2-7; perhaps D is TRBD1 or TRBD2 (5 bases each). Germline loops: CDR1 SGHRS, CDR2 YFSETQ. Between the trimmed V and J ends, which lost 4 bases and 7 bases, there was a span of 27 bases. CDR3 length equals 17 residues.

This clone turned up a few times. The chain combines TRBV7-9 with TRBJ1-1, with 12 bases fitting TRBD1. Germline V gives CDR1 SEHNR, CDR2 FQNEAQ (reference sequence). The J segment lost 6 bases and the V segment lost 7 bases, leaving 3 bases of the junction unmatched. The CDR3 is made up of 13 amino acids. Here the CDR3 DNA reads TGTGCCAGCAAGGGACAGGGGGCCGCTGAAGCTTTCTTT. Its protein is CASKGQGAAEAFF.

Regarding this clone: Other DNA sequences from this sample encode an identical CDR3 as well. The rearrangement links TRBV5-1 to TRBJ2-7; 9 bases match TRBD1. V lost 3 bases and J lost 2; bases outside the gene matches: 3. Germline CDR1 reads SGHRS; CDR2 reads YFSETQ. The CDR3 covers 14 residues. CDR3 residues: CASSSGTGTYEQYF. The DNA for the CDR3 is TGCGCCAGCAGCTCCGGGACAGGGACCTACGAGCAGTACTTC. The full variable domain, in which reference TRBV5-1 and TRBJ2-7 provide the parts outside the CDR3, is KAGVTQTPRYLIKTRGQQVTLSCSPISGHRSVSWYQQTPGQGLQFLFEYFSETQRNKGNFPGRFSGRQFSNSRSEMNVSTLELGDSALYLCASSSGTGTYEQYFGPGTRLTVT.

J is TRBJ1-2 and V is TRBV4-1; D is perhaps TRBD1 (6 bases). The CDR3 totals 17 residues. The V gene's germline CDR1 is MGHRA and CDR2 YSYEKL. V was cut by 1 base and J by 4 bases, with 19 bases left in between. The CDR3 sequence is CASSQAFRTADRYGYTF. The CDR3 nucleotides are TGCGCCAGCAGCCAAGCCTTCCGGACAGCCGATCGCTATGGCTACACCTTC.

This chain uses TRBV7-9 with TRBJ1-5; no reliable D call. Trimming removed 0 bases at V and 5 bases at J, with 8 bases between. This CDR3 comprises 14 residues. The V gene's germline CDR1 is SEHNR and CDR2 FQNEAQ (reference sequence). The CDR3 spells CASSLAGRDQPQHF. In nucleotides, the CDR3 is TGTGCCAGCAGCTTAGCCGGGAGGGATCAGCCCCAGCATTTT.

This chain uses TRBV15 with TRBJ1-1, with no clear D. Germline lookup yields CDR1 LNHNV and CDR2 YYDKDF (reference sequence). This CDR3 is 17 amino acids long. With 0 bases removed from V and 1 base from J, the gap between germline ends came to 15 bases. DNA of the CDR3: TGTGCCACCAGCAGAGATGATACCGGACTTAAGAACACTGAAGCTTTCTTT. Its translation: CATSRDDTGLKNTEAFF.

As for this clone: The likely explanation is a read error, given a far larger clone one base away. The chain couples TRBV30 to TRBJ1-1; 10 bases are shared with TRBD1. The germline V gene encodes CDR1 GTSNPN and CDR2 SVGIG (reference sequence). V dropped 4 bases and J dropped 11; count of bases not matched to a gene: 13. This CDR3 comprises 14 residues. In DNA form, the CDR3 reads TGTGCCTGGATGCGGGACAGGGGCCGTCCAAGGGCTTTCTTT. The encoded protein is CAWMRDRGRPRAFF.

This rearrangement joins TRBV7-2 to TRBJ2-7, with 10 bases matching TRBD2. This CDR3 has 15 residues. CDR1 and CDR2 (germline): SGHTA, FQGNSA. Losses at the gene ends were 4 bases for V and 4 bases for J; bases not matched to a gene: 7. The CDR3 sequence: CASSSTGTSVYEQYF. The CDR3 nucleotides read TGTGCCAGCAGCTCCACCGGGACTAGCGTATACGAGCAGTACTTC.

The J gene is TRBJ2-5, the V gene TRBV27; the match to TRBD1 covers 8 bases. The germline V gene has CDR1 MNHEY and CDR2 SMNVEV (reference sequence). Trimming cost V 6 bases and J 3 bases; bases outside gene matches: 6. The CDR3 extends over 14 amino acids. The CDR3 loop reads CASRPQGGEETQYF. The CDR3, as DNA: TGTGCCAGCAGACCACAGGGGGGCGAAGAGACCCAGTACTTC.

The chain has TRBV4-1 and TRBJ2-1; D is unresolved. Between the trimmed V and J ends, which lost 5 bases and 4 bases, there was a span of 12 bases. This CDR3 region has 14 residues. Germline assignment: CDR1 MGHRA and CDR2 YSYEKL. CDR3 DNA sequence: TGCGCCAGCAGCAACTCGCCCGGTTACAATGAGCAGTTCTTC. This gives the protein CASSNSPGYNEQFF.

The rearrangement joins TRBV4-1 to TRBJ2-3, with 13 bases fitting TRBD2. The trim removed 4 bases at V and 1 base at J, leaving 5 bases unmatched. Germline CDR1 reads MGHRA; CDR2 reads YSYEKL. This CDR3 spans 17 amino acids. CDR3 coding DNA: TGCGCCAGCAGCCCGCGGACTAGCGGGGGCCGCACAGATACGCAGTATTTT. Translation gives CASSPRTSGGRTDTQYF.

The chain has TRBV7-2 and TRBJ1-2; D uncertain. Germline V gene sequence: CDR1 SGHTA, CDR2 FQGNSA. This CDR3 is 14 amino acids long. V lost 3 bases and J lost 0, with 8 bases in between. CDR3 in DNA: TGTGCCAGCAGCTTCTACAGAGCTAACTATGGCTACACCTTC. This codes for CASSFYRANYGYTF.

The chain joins TRBV2 to TRBJ2-3; D perhaps matches TRBD2 (5 bases). V shed 2 bases and J shed 4 bases, with 16 bases lying between them. Germline loops: CDR1 SNHLY, CDR2 FYNNEI. CDR3 length equals 16 residues. CDR3 region: CASSEISAVTSDTQYF. CDR3 nucleotides: TGTGCCAGCAGTGAAATCTCAGCGGTGACTTCAGATACGCAGTATTTT.

This clone was seen a handful of times. The chain carries TRBV5-4 and TRBJ2-3; D is ambiguous. From germline, CDR1 is SGHNT and CDR2 YYREEE (reference sequence). The CDR3 consists of 16 residues. V gave up 0 bases and J gave up 4 bases, with 15 bases separating them. The DNA for the CDR3 is TGTGCCAGCAGCTTGGAGGGATTACGCACGGCAGATACGCAGTATTTT. Translated, it gives CASSLEGLRTADTQYF.

V usage is TRBV2 and J usage is TRBJ2-1; 7 bases match TRBD2. The CDR3 loop spans 11 amino acids. Per germline, CDR1 SNHLY and CDR2 FYNNEI. V dropped 5 bases and J dropped 14; count of bases not matched to a gene: 6. This chain's CDR3 is CASSLSSGEFF. As DNA, the CDR3 is TGTGCCAGCAGTCTGTCTAGCGGCGAGTTCTTC.

The rearrangement links TRBV29-1 to TRBJ2-5; TRBD1 agrees at 7 bases. This CDR3 contains 13 residues. V lost 6 bases, J lost 1 base, and 5 bases stayed unmatched. Germline CDR1 reads SQVTM; CDR2 reads ANQGSEA. This CDR3 reads CSVFGDSQETQYF. The CDR3 DNA is TGCAGCGTCTTCGGGGACAGCCAAGAGACCCAGTACTTC.

The V and J genes are TRBV4-1 and TRBJ2-5; D is possibly TRBD2 (6 bases). Germline CDR1 reads MGHRA; CDR2 reads YSYEKL. Trimming removed 4 bases from V and 5 bases from J, with 20 bases in between. The CDR3 runs 16 residues. The CDR3 spells CASSPRGLEARETQYF. The CDR3, as DNA: TGCGCCAGCAGCCCCCGGGGACTCGAAGCCAGGGAGACCCAGTACTTC.

This rearrangement joins TRBV4-3 to TRBJ2-7, with D unclear. Germline loops: CDR1 LGHNA, CDR2 YSLEER. The CDR3 consists of 15 residues. V was cut by 0 bases and J by 3 bases, with 12 bases left in between. This CDR3 reads CASSQDSGQGYEQYF. CDR3 nucleotide sequence: TGCGCCAGCAGCCAAGATTCAGGCCAAGGCTACGAGCAGTACTTC.